This T cell receptor beta chain was sequenced in a study of beta chain features in type 1 diabetes. It was via CD45RO/CCR7/CD25/CD127/CD95/CD27 that CD4+ naive, central memory, regulatory and stem cell-like memory cells were sorted. The study, taken as a whole, reports: Sampled from patients, naive, central memory and Treg TCRB repertoires appeared more similar than those sampled from healthy donors. Significant though moderate, a shortening of TCRB CDR3s appeared in all four CD4+ subsets of Type 1 diabetes patients.

Expressed TCRB transcripts were sequenced because the isolated RNA had all been reverse transcribed beforehand. Roughly 3.6 million reads per sample were averaged for naive, central memory and regulatory samples. Only in-frame clones appear in the TCRdb table, and some are missing; sequencing was by immunoSEQ multiplex PCR. The sample includes roughly 160,000 clones, approximately 8% of them seen just once. Worth noting for this clone: Its target is not known.

The V gene lost 5 bases and the J gene lost 2 bases, with 10 bases spanning the gap. The CDR3 length is 14 residues. Germline V gene sequence: CDR1 LNHDA, CDR2 SQIVND (reference sequence). The source material was central memory CD4+ T cells from blood. The source of this sequence is a woman aged 40-49 years with type 1 diabetes. The chain has TRBV19 and TRBJ1-5; perhaps TRBD1 as D (6 bases). The CDR3 reads CASSQGIGNQPQHF. CDR3 coding DNA: TGTGCCAGTAGTCAGGGGATTGGCAATCAGCCCCAGCATTTT.